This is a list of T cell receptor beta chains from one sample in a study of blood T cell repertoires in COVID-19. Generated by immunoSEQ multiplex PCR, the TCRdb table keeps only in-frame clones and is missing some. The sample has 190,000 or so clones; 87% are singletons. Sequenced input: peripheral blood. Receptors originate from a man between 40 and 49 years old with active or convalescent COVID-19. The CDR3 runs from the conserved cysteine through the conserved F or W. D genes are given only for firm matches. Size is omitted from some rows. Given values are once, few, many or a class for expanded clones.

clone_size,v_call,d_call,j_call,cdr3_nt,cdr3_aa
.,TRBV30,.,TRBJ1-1,TGTGCCCGTCGGGACTCCTACACTGAAGCTTTCTTT,CARRDSYTEAFF
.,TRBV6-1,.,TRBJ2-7,TGTGCCAGCAGTGAAAATTTTAGAGCCCAACAGTACTTC,CASSENFRAQQYF
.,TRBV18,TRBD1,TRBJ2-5,TGTGCCAGCTCACCTATGAGGGACAGGATGCAAGAGACCCAGTACTTC,CASSPMRDRMQETQYF
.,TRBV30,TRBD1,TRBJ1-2,TGTGCCTGGAGTGTACGGACAGGGGTTGGCTACACCTTC,CAWSVRTGVGYTF
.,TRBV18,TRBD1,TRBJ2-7,TGTGCCAGCTCACCTAACGACAGGGGGGGCTACGAGCAGTACTTC,CASSPNDRGGYEQYF
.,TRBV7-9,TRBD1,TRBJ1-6,TGTGCCAGCAGCTCTGGACAGGGGGCGAGGACATCACCCCTCCACTTT,CASSSGQGARTSPLHF
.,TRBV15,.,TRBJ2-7,TGTGCCACCAGCAGAGCGGGGATGCGGAACGAGCAGTACTTC,CATSRAGMRNEQYF
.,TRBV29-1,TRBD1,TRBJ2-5,TGCAGCGTTGAATCGGGGCAGGGGGCGGTGTGGAGGGAGACCCAGTACTTC,CSVESGQGAVWRETQYF
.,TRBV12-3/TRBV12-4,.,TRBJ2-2,TGTGCCAGCAGGGAGGAGAACACCGGGGAGCTGTTTTTT,CASREENTGELFF
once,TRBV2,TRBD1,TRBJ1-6,TGTGCCAGCAGGGGGGACAGGGTAAATTCACCCCTCCACTTT,CASRGDRVNSPLHF
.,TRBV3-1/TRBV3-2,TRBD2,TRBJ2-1,TGTGCCAGCAGCCAAGATCGGGGGGGAGTCAGTACGTTCTTC,CASSQDRGGVSTFF
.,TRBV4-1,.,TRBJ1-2,TGCGCCAGCAGCCAAGAGAGGAGACAGACTGACCCCCACAGGCGCTATGGCTACACCTTC,CASSQERRQTDPHRRYGYTF
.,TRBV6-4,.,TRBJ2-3,TGTGCCAGCAGTGACTCCCCAAGCCGTAGCACAGATACGCAGTATTTT,CASSDSPSRSTDTQYF
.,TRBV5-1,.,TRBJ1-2,TGCGCCAGCAGCTCGGAAGGACATGGATATGGCTACACCTTC,CASSSEGHGYGYTF
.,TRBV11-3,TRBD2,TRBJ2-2,TGTGCCAGCAGCTGGACTAGCGGGGGGCGGACCGGGGAGCTGTTTTTT,CASSWTSGGRTGELFF
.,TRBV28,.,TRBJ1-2,TGTGCCAGCAGTCCCCCCTCGAGGGAACGCTATGGCTACACCTTC,CASSPPSRERYGYTF
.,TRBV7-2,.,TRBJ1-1,TGTGCCAGCAGCTTACCCCGCGGGTTAAATACTGAAGCTTTCTTT,CASSLPRGLNTEAFF
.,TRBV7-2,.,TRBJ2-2,TGTGCCAGCAGCTTAGCGGGCAGGCGTGTGAACACCGGGGAGCTGTTTTTT,CASSLAGRRVNTGELFF
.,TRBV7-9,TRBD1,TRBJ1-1,TGTGCCAGCAGCTTACCGGACAGGGGTGCCACTGAAGCTTTCTTT,CASSLPDRGATEAFF
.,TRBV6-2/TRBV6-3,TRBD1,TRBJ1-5,TGTGCCAGCAGCCCTCGACAGGGGATGGGCAATCAGCCCCAGCATTTT,CASSPRQGMGNQPQHF
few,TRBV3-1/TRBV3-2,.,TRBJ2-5,TGTGCCAGCAGCCGACGGGAGCACTCAGGGGAGACCCAGTACTTC,CASSRREHSGETQYF
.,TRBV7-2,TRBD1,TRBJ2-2,TGTGCCAGCTCCCCTCAGGGGGCCGGCGGGGAGCTGTTTTTT,CASSPQGAGGELFF
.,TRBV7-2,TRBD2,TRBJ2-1,TGTGCCAGCAGCTTATATCGAGGAGGACTAGCGAGGGGTGAGCAGTTCTTC,CASSLYRGGLARGEQFF
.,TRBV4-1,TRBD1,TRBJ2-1,TGCGCCAGCAGGCACCGGACAGGGTTGGTTGATGAGCAGTTCTTC,CASRHRTGLVDEQFF
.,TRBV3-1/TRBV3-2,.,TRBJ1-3,TGTGCCAGCAGCCCCAGGGTAAGCTCTGGAAACACCATATATTTT,CASSPRVSSGNTIYF
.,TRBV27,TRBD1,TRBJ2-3,TGTGCCAGCAGGACAGGGGTTAGCACAGATACGCAGTATTTT,CASRTGVSTDTQYF
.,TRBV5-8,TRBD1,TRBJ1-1,TGTGCCAGCAGCTACCTTGGGACAGCAGGTGAAGCTTTCTTT,CASSYLGTAGEAFF
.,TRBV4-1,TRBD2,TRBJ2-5,TGCGCCAGCAGCCCGCGGGGGCTAGCGGGGGGCCGGGAGACCCAGTACTTC,CASSPRGLAGGRETQYF
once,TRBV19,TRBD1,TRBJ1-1,TGTGCCACCCCCCCGGGACAGGCCCACATGAACACTGAAGCTTTCTTT,CATPPGQAHMNTEAFF
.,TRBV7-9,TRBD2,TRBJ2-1,TGTGCCAGCAGCTTAGGTCAGCGGGGTGAGCAGTTCTTC,CASSLGQRGEQFF
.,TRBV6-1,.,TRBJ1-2,TGTGCCAGCAGTGATTTGTCAGGGGATGGCTACACCTTC,CASSDLSGDGYTF
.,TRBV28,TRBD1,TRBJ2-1,TGTGCCAGCAGTTTTAAGGGGGCCTCAGATGAGCAGTTCTTC,CASSFKGASDEQFF
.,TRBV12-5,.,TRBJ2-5,TGTGCTAGTGGTTTGGAGGAGGAGACCCAGTACTTC,CASGLEEETQYF
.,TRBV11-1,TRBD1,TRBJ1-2,TGTGCCAGCAGCTTGGCAGGGGGCTCGGGCTACACCTTC,CASSLAGGSGYTF
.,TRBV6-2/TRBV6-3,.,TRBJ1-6,TGTGCCAGCAGTTACGGCAGGGAGGGGTCACCCCTCCACTTT,CASSYGREGSPLHF
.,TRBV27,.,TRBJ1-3,TGTGCCAGCAGTCCCCAGGGAAGCTCTGGAAACACCATATATTTT,CASSPQGSSGNTIYF
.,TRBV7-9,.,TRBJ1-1,TGTGCCAGCAGCCTTCTCCAGGCAATGAACACTGAAGCTTTCTTT,CASSLLQAMNTEAFF